Included here is one T cell receptor beta chain sequence, with context. Its antigen specificity is not known. No quality values exist for individual bases; no much larger clone is one base distant. Whole blood was collected in K2EDTA tubes by collaborating institutions according to the institutions' own protocols. For TCRbeta analysis, collaborators shipped samples in one of three forms: frozen whole blood, isolated PBMCs, or DNA extracted from either of those sample types. The junction carries 9 bases between V and J, which are trimmed by 6 bases and 0 bases respectively. CDR1 and CDR2 were assigned from the germline V gene as MNHEY and SVGAGI. From its cysteine to its phenylalanine, the CDR3 spans 14 amino acids. Of all the DNA, just the CDR3 is kept, 42 bases in frame from base 1. TCRbeta CDR3 regions were amplified from genomic DNA by means of the immunoSEQ Assay, a bias-controlled multiplex PCR. The authors processed their data as follows. Nucleated cell counts per sample were estimated from amplification of reference gene primers within the assay. To quantify the absolute abundance of each unique TCRbeta CDR3 rearrangement, sequence reads were collapsed and filtered. For each sample, productive Simpson clonality was calculated as the square root of Simpson's diversity index across productive rearrangements. TCRdb holds this immuneACCESS table with in-frame rearrangements only. Some clones are missing; in checked studies, unresolved V genes explain under half, and the rest has no known cause. The DNA gave D and trimming, while V, J and clone size come from that table. The sample table holds about 7,800 clones, of which 86% were seen once. Around 15% of the sample comes from the top ten.

The record originates from a study of blood T cell repertoires in COVID-19 (dated by TCRdb to the early 2020s). Regarding the research as a whole: Collaborator samples came from the United States, Italy and Spain and covered acute and convalescent phases of COVID-19. The prospective study material was composed of cDNA or gDNA derived from T cells, B-cell-depleted T cells, or PBMCs. Subjects who had been exposed to COVID-19, were actively infected with it, or had recovered from it provided the deeply sampled blood TCRbeta repertoires that made up the dataset. A freely available public database, intended as a resource for researchers studying the immune response to SARS-CoV-2, is where the repertoires were released. Samples were obtained from the ongoing ImmuneRACE study (first 160 participants) and from over a thousand subjects provided by 6 global collaborators. Nearly every sample came with metadata listing a de-identified subject ID, COVID-19 status, age in years and sex. Where available, HLA class I and class II types were taken from metadata supplied by the sample provider and were not determined by assay-based typing.

Study-level results and caveats: Clinical and demographic metadata were provided uncurated, with the amount varying by source and participant.

This clonotype originated in a woman aged 55 to 70 with active COVID-19. The rearrangement joined TRBV6-5 to TRBJ1-3; the D gene identity is not certain. The sequenced sample was peripheral blood. The CDR3 loop reads CASRENYSGNTIYF. The nucleotide sequence is given as TGTGCCAGCAGGGAGAATTACTCTGGAAACACCATATATTTT.